This is a list of T cell receptor beta chains from one sample in a study of chemoradiotherapy in HPV16-positive cancers. This table comes from immunoSEQ multiplex PCR, and its TCRdb copy is limited to in-frame clones, with some not included. In the table there are approximately 6,600 clones, over 70% of which are singletons. The source was tumor tissue, collected from a patient who underwent chemoradiotherapy. These receptors were collected from a human donor with HPV-associated anogenital cancer. Both conserved end residues are part of each CDR3.

v_gene: TRBV4-3; len: 14; j_gene: TRBJ1-2; CDR3aa: CASSQVSGLGGYTF
v_gene: TRBV30; len: 12; j_gene: TRBJ1-2; CDR3aa: CAWSFLGGGYTF
v_gene: TRBV7-3; len: 14; j_gene: TRBJ2-7; CDR3aa: CASSLSGGPYEQYF
v_gene: TRBV19; len: 15; j_gene: TRBJ1-5; CDR3aa: CASSSGRHSNQPQHF
v_gene: TRBV7-9; len: 15; j_gene: .; CDR3aa: CASSFTSGSLGEQYF
v_gene: TRBV5-5; len: 13; j_gene: TRBJ2-7; CDR3aa: CASSLNGYYEQYF
v_gene: TRBV20-1; len: 11; j_gene: TRBJ2-5; CDR3aa: CSAEDQETQYF
v_gene: TRBV19; len: 19; j_gene: TRBJ1-5; CDR3aa: CASSLQGQGLLGGAQPQHF
v_gene: TRBV6-1; len: 13; j_gene: TRBJ1-3; CDR3aa: CASSEVFGNTIYF
v_gene: TRBV30; len: 14; j_gene: TRBJ1-6; CDR3aa: CAWSVQRGLSPLHF
v_gene: TRBV2; len: 14; j_gene: TRBJ1-2; CDR3aa: CASSDYGGLNGYTF
v_gene: TRBV27; len: 14; j_gene: TRBJ2-7; CDR3aa: CASSHGQGYHEQYF
v_gene: TRBV5-6; len: 14; j_gene: TRBJ1-1; CDR3aa: CASSGGPLNTEAFF
v_gene: TRBV2; len: 12; j_gene: TRBJ2-1; CDR3aa: CAEGRGDREQFF
v_gene: TRBV14; len: 14; j_gene: TRBJ1-1; CDR3aa: CASSQEWASQQAFF
v_gene: TRBV19; len: 15; j_gene: TRBJ1-4; CDR3aa: CASSMPRGSLEKLFF
v_gene: TRBV11-3; len: 14; j_gene: TRBJ2-7; CDR3aa: CASSLVGRGAEQYF
v_gene: TRBV11-2; len: 13; j_gene: TRBJ2-1; CDR3aa: CASSLGPVDVGFF
v_gene: TRBV7-6; len: 16; j_gene: TRBJ2-7; CDR3aa: CASSPGSGTSNNEQYF
v_gene: TRBV5-1; len: 14; j_gene: TRBJ2-4; CDR3aa: CASSLGQGANIQYF
v_gene: TRBV2; len: 14; j_gene: TRBJ1-1; CDR3aa: CASSEALQGAGAFF
v_gene: TRBV10-1; len: 14; j_gene: TRBJ2-7; CDR3aa: CASSGGGVTSEQYF
v_gene: TRBV14; len: 13; j_gene: TRBJ2-7; CDR3aa: CASSRVTAYEQYF
v_gene: TRBV5-4; len: 15; j_gene: TRBJ1-2; CDR3aa: CASSLPDRANYGYTF
v_gene: TRBV2; len: 14; j_gene: TRBJ2-2; CDR3aa: CASSVQMNTGELFF
v_gene: TRBV11-2; len: 16; j_gene: TRBJ2-3; CDR3aa: CASSLVLGGGLDTQYF
v_gene: TRBV7-2; len: 16; j_gene: TRBJ1-5; CDR3aa: CASSRLPGQLNQPQHF
v_gene: TRBV5-8; len: 15; j_gene: TRBJ2-3; CDR3aa: CASSFGTGVTDTQYF
v_gene: TRBV28; len: 12; j_gene: TRBJ1-2; CDR3aa: CATSGTNYGYTF
v_gene: TRBV11-3; len: 15; j_gene: TRBJ2-2; CDR3aa: CASSLGGPHTGELFF
v_gene: TRBV7-6; len: 15; j_gene: TRBJ2-6; CDR3aa: CASRGQGDGANVLTF
v_gene: TRBV6-6; len: 14; j_gene: TRBJ2-7; CDR3aa: CASSYGQGAVEQYF
v_gene: TRBV19; len: 14; j_gene: TRBJ1-5; CDR3aa: CASSIIYSNQPQHF
v_gene: TRBV7-6; len: 14; j_gene: TRBJ2-1; CDR3aa: CASSSLAAYNEQFF
v_gene: TRBV30; len: 12; j_gene: TRBJ1-2; CDR3aa: CAWDGRGYGYTF
v_gene: TRBV29-1; len: 17; j_gene: TRBJ2-3; CDR3aa: CSVEGGLAGGPPDTQYF
v_gene: TRBV7-8; len: 13; j_gene: TRBJ1-4; CDR3aa: CASSFDRREKLFF
v_gene: TRBV6-6; len: 15; j_gene: TRBJ1-1; CDR3aa: CASSPGWGGGTEAFF
v_gene: TRBV4-3; len: 16; j_gene: TRBJ1-4; CDR3aa: CASSQRRGQSNEKLFF
v_gene: TRBV27; len: 15; j_gene: TRBJ2-4; CDR3aa: CASSLGTEAKNIQYF
v_gene: TRBV5-1; len: 16; j_gene: TRBJ2-2; CDR3aa: CASSPTSGGPTGELFF
v_gene: TRBV19; len: 14; j_gene: TRBJ1-1; CDR3aa: CASSSGRGGTEAFF
v_gene: TRBV7-9; len: 17; j_gene: TRBJ2-7; CDR3aa: CASSLGSGGPLGGEQYF
v_gene: TRBV30; len: 13; j_gene: TRBJ1-3; CDR3aa: CAWSGDSGNTIYF
v_gene: TRBV10-3; len: 14; j_gene: TRBJ1-1; CDR3aa: CAISRQGSNTEAFF
v_gene: TRBV7-9; len: 15; j_gene: TRBJ2-7; CDR3aa: CASSPWGGASGEQYF
v_gene: TRBV5-5; len: 12; j_gene: TRBJ2-7; CDR3aa: CASSFFSYEQYF
v_gene: TRBV5-1; len: 15; j_gene: TRBJ1-1; CDR3aa: CASSLGGAGNTEAFF
v_gene: TRBV28; len: 14; j_gene: TRBJ2-3; CDR3aa: CASSKGGARDTQYF